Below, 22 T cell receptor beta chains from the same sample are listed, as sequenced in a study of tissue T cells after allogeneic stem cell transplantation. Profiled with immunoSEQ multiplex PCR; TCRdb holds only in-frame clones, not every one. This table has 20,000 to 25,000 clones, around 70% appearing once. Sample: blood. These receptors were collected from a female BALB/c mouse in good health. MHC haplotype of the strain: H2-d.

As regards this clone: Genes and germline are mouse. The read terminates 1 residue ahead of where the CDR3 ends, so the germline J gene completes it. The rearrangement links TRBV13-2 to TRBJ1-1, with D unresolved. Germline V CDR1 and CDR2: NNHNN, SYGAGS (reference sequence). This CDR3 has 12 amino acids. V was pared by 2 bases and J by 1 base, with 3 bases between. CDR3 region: CASGEGNTEVFF. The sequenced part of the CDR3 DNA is TGTGCCAGCGGTGAAGGAAACACAGAAGTCTTC.

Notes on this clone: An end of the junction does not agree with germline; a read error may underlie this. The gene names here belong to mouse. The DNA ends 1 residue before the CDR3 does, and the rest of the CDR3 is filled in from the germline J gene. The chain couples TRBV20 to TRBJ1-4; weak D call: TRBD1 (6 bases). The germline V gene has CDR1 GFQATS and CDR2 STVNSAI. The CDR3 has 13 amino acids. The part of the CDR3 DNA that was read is TGTGGTGCTTGGGACATTTCCAACGAAAGATTATTT. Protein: CGAWDISNERLF. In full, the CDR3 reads CGAWDISNERLFF.

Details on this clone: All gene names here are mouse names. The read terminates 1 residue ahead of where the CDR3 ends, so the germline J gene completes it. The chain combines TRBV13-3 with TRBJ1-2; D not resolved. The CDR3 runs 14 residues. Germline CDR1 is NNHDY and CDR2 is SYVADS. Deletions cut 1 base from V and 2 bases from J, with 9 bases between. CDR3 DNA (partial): TGTGCCAGCAGTGATCCGGGCCGGAACTCCGACTACACC. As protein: CASSDPGRNSDYT. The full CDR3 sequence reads CASSDPGRNSDYTF.

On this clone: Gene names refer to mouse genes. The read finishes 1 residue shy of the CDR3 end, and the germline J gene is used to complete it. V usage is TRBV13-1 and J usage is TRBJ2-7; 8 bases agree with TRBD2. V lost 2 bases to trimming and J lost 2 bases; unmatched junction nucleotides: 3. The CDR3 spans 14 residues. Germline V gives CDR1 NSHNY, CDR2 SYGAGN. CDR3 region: CASSDGGGAYEQYF. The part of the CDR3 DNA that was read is TGTGCCAGCAGTGACGGGGGGGGCGCCTATGAACAGTAC.

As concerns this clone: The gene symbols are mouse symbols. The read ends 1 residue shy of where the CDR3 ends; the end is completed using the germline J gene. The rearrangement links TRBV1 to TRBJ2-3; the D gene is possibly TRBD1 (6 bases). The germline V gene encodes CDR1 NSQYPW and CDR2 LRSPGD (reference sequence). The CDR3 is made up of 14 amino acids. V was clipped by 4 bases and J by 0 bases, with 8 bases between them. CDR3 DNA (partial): TGCACCTGCAGTGACAGGGATAGTGCAGAAACGCTGTAT. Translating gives CTCSDRDSAETLY. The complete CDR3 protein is CTCSDRDSAETLYF.

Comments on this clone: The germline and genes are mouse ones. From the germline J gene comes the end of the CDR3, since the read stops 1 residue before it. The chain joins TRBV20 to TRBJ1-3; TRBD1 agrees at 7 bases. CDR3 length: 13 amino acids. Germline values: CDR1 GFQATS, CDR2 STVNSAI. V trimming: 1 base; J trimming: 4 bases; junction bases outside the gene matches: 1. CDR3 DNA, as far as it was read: TGTGGTGCTAGGGGCAGGGGGGGAAATACGCTCTAT. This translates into CGARGRGGNTLY. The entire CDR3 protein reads CGARGRGGNTLYF.

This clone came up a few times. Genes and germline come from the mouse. The sequenced part of the CDR3 DNA is TGTGCCAGCAGCCCGGGACAAAATTCTGGAAATACGCTCTAT. Protein sequence: CASSPGQNSGNTLY. The whole CDR3 is CASSPGQNSGNTLYF. V is TRBV2 and J is TRBJ1-3; D perhaps matches TRBD1 (6 bases). The DNA ends 1 residue before the CDR3 does, and the rest of the CDR3 is filled in from the germline J gene. The germline V gene encodes CDR1 LGHNA and CDR2 YSYQKL. CDR3 length equals 15 residues. V lost 4 bases and J lost 0, with 10 bases in between.

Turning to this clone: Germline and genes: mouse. Partial CDR3 DNA: TGTGCCAGCAGTGATGAGCAGGGGTGCGAAAGATTATTT. It is translated as CASSDEQGCERLF. The CDR3 in its entirety is CASSDEQGCERLFF. The chain recombines TRBV13-1 with TRBJ1-4, with TRBD1 as a possible D gene (6 bases). The read terminates 1 residue before the CDR3 end, so the remaining end is supplied by the germline J gene. Germline CDR1 is NSHNY and CDR2 is SYGAGN. The CDR3 totals 14 residues. V was cut by 0 bases and J by 7 bases, with 10 bases left in between.

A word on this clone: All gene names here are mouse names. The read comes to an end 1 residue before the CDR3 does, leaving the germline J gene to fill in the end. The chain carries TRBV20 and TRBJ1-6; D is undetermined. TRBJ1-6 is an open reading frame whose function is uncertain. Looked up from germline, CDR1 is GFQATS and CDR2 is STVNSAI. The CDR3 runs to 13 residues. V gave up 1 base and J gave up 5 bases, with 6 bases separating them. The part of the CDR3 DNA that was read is TGTGGTGCTAGGGGCAGCAATAATTCGCCCCTCTAC. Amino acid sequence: CGARGSNNSPLY. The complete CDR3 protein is CGARGSNNSPLYF.

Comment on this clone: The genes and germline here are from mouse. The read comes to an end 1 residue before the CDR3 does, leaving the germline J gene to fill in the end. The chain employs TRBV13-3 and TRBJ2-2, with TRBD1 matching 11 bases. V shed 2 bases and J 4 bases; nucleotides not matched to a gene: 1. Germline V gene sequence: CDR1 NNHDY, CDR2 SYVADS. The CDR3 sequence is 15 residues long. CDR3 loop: CASSEGQGVTGQLYF. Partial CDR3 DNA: TGTGCCAGCAGTGAGGGACAGGGGGTCACCGGGCAGCTCTAC. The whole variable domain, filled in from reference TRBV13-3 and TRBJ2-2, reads EAAVTQSPRSKVAVTGGKVTLSCHQTNNHDYMYWYRQDTGHGLRLIHYSYVADSTEKGDIPDGYKASRPSQENFSLILELASLSQTAVYFCASSEGQGVTGQLYFGEGSKLTVL.

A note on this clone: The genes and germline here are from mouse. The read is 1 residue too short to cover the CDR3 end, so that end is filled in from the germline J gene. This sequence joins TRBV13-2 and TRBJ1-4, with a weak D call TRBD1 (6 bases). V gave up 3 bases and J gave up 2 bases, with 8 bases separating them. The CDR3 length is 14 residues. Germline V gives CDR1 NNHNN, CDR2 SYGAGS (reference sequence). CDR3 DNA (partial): TGTGCCAGCGGTGCCAGGGGATCCAACGAAAGATTATTT. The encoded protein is CASGARGSNERLF. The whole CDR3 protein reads CASGARGSNERLFF.

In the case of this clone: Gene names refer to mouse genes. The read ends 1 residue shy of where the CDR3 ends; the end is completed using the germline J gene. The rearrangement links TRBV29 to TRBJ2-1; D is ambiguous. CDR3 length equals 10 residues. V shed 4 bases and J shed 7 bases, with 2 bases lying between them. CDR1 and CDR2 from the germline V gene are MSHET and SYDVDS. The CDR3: CASSSAEQFF. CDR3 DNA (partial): TGTGCTAGCAGTTCGGCTGAGCAGTTC.

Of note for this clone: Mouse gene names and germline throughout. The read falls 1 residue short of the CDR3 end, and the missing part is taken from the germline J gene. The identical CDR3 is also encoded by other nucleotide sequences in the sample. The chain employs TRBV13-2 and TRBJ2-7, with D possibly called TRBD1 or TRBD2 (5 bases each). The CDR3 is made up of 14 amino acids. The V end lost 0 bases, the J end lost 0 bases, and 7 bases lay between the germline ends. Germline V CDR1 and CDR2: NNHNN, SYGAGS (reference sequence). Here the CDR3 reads CASGDGGSSYEQYF. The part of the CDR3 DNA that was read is TGTGCCAGCGGTGATGGGGGGAGCTCCTATGAACAGTAC.

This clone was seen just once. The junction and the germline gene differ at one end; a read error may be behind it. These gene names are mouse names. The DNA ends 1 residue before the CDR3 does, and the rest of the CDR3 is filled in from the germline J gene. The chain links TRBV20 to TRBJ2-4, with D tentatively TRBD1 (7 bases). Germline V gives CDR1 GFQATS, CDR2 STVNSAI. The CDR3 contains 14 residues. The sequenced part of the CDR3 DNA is TGTGGTGCAAGGGAGGGGGCTGGTCAAAACACCTTGTAC. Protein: CGAREGAGQNTLY. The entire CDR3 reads CGAREGAGQNTLYF.

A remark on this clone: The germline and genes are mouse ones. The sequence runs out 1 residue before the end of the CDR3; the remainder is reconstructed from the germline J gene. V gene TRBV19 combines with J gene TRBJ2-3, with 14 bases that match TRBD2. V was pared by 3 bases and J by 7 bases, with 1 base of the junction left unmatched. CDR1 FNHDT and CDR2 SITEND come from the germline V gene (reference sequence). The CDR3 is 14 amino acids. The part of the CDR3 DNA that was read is TGTGCCAGCAGTACGGGACTGGGGGGGCAAACGCTGTAT. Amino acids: CASSTGLGGQTLY. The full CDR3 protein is CASSTGLGGQTLYF.

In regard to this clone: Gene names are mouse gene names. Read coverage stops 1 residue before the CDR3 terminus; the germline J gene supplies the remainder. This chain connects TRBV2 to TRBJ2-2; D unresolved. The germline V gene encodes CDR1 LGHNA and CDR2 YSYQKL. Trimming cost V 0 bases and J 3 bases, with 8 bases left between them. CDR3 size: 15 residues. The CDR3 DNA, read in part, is TGTGCCAGCAGCCAAGAGGTCAGGTACACCGGGCAGCTCTAC. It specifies CASSQEVRYTGQLY. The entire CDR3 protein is CASSQEVRYTGQLYF.

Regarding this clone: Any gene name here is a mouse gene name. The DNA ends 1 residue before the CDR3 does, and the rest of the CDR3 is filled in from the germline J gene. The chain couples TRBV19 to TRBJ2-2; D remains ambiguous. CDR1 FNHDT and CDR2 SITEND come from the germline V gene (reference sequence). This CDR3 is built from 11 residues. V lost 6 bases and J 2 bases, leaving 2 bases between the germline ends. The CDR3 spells CASTNTGQLYF. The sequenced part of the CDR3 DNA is TGTGCCAGCACTAACACCGGGCAGCTCTAC. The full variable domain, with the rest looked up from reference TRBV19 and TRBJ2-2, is GGIITQTPKFLIGQEGQKLTLKCQQNFNHDTMYWYRQDSGKGLRLIYYSITENDLQKGDLSEGYDASREKKSSFSLTVTSAQKNEMAVFLCASTNTGQLYFGEGSKLTVL.

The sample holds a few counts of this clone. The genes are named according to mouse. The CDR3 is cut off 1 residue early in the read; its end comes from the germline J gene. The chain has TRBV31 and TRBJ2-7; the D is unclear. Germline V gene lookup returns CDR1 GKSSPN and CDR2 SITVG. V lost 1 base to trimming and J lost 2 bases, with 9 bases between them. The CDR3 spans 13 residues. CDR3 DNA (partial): TGTGCCTGGAGTCCCGGGGTAGCCTATGAACAGTAC. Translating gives CAWSPGVAYEQY. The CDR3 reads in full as CAWSPGVAYEQYF.

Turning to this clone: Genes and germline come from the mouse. The chain's CDR3 is CASSLGDTLYF. CDR3 DNA (partial): TGTGCTAGCAGTTTAGGTGACACCTTGTAC. The chain uses TRBV29 and TRBJ2-4; D unresolved. The read finishes 1 residue shy of the CDR3 end, and the germline J gene is used to complete it. Trimming removed 2 bases at V and 7 bases at J, with 4 bases between. Germline V lookup: CDR1 MSHET, CDR2 SYDVDS. This CDR3 is 11 amino acids long.

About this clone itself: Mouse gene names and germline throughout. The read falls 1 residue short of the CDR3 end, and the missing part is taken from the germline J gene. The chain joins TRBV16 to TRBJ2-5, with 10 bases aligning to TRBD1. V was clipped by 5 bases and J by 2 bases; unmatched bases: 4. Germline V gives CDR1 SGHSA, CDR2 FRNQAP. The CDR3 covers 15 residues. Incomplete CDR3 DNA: TGTGCAAGCAGCGGGACAGGGGAGAGCCAAGACACCCAGTAC. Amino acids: CASSGTGESQDTQY. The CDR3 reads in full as CASSGTGESQDTQYF.

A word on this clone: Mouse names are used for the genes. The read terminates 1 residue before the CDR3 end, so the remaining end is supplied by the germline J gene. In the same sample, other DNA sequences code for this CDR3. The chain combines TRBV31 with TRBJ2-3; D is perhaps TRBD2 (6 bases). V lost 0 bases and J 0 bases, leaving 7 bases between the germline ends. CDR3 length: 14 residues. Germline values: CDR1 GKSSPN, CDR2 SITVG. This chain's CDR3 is CAWSLGGSAETLYF. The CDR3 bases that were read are TGTGCCTGGAGTCTTGGGGGTAGTGCAGAAACGCTGTAT.

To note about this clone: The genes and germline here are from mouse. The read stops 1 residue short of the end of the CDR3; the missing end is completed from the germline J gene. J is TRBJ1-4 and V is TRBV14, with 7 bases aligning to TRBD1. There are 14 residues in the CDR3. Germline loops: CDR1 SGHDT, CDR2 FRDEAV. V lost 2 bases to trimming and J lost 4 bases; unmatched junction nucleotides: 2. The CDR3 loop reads CASSLPGGNERLFF. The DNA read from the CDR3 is TGTGCCAGCAGTTTACCAGGGGGCAACGAAAGATTATTT.